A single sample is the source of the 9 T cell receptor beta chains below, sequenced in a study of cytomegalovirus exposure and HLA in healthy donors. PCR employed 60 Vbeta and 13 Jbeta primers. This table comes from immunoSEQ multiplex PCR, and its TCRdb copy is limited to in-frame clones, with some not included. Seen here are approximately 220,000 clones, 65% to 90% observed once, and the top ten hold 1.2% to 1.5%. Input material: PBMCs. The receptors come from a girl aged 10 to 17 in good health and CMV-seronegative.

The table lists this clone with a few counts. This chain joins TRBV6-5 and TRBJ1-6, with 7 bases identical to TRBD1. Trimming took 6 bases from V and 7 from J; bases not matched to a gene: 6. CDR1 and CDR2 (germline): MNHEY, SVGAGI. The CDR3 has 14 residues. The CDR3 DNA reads TGTGCCAGCAGCGACGGACAGGAAAATTCACCCCTCCACTTT. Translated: CASSDGQENSPLHF.

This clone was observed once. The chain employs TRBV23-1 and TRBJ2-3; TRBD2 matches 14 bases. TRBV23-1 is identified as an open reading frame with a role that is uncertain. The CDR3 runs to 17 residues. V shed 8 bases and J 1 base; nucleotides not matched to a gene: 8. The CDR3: CASPRGLAGVGTDTQYF. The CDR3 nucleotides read TGCGCCAGCCCCAGGGGACTAGCGGGAGTCGGCACAGATACGCAGTATTTT.

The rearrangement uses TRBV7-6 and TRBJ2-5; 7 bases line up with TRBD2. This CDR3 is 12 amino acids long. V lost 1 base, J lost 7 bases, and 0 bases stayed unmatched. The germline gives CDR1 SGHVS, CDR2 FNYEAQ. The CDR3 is CASSLGGGTQYF. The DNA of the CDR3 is TGTGCCAGCAGCTTAGGCGGGGGGACCCAGTACTTC.

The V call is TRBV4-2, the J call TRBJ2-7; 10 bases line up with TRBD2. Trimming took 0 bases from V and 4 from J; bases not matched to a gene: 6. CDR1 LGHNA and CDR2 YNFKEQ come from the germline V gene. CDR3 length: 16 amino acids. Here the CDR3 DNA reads TGTGCCAGCAGCCAAGATGGACTAGCGGCCGTATACGAGCAGTACTTC. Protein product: CASSQDGLAAVYEQYF.

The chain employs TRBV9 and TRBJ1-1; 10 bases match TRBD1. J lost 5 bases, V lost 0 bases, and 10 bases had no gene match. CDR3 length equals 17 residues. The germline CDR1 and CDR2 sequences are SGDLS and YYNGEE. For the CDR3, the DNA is TGTGCCAGCAGCGTAGGAGACAGGGGGCAGCTGAGAACTGAAGCTTTCTTT. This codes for CASSVGDRGQLRTEAFF.

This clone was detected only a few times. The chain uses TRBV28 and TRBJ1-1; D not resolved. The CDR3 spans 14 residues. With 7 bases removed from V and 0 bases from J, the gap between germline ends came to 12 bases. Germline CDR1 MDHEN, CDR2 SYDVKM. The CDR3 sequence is CASKGGQMNTEAFF. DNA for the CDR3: TGTGCCAGCAAAGGTGGGCAAATGAACACTGAAGCTTTCTTT.

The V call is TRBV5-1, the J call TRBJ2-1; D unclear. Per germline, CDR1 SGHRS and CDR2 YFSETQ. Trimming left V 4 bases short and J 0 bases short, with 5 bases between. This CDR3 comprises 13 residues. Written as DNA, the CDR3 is TGCGCCAGCAGCCGAGGCTCCTACAATGAGCAGTTCTTC. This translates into CASSRGSYNEQFF.

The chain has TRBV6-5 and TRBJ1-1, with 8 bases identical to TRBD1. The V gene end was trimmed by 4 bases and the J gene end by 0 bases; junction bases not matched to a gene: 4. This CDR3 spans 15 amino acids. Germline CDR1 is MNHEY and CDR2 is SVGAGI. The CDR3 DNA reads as TGTGCCAGCAGTTCCGGGACAGGCATGAACACTGAAGCTTTCTTT. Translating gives CASSSGTGMNTEAFF.

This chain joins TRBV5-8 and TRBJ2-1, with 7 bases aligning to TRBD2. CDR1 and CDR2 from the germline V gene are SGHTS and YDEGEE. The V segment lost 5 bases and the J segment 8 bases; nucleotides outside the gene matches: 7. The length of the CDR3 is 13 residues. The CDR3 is CASRGDYSYEQFF. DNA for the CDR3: TGTGCCAGCAGGGGGGACTATTCTTATGAGCAGTTCTTC.